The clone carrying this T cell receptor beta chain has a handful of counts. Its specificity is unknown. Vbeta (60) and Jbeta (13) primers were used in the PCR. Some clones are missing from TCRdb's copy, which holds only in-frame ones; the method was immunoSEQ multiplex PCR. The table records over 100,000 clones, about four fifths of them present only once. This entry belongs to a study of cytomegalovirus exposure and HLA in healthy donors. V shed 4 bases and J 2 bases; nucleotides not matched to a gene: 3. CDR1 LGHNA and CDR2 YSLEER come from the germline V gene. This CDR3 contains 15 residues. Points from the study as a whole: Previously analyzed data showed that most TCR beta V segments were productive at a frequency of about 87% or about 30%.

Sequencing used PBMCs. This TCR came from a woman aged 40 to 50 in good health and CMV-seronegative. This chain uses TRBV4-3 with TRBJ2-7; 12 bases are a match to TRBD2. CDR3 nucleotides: TGCGCCAGCAGCCCGCGACTAGCGGGAGCCTACGAGCAGTACTTC. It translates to CASSPRLAGAYEQYF.